The clone carrying this T cell receptor (beta chain) appeared once. This sample is drawn from a study of blood T cell repertoires in COVID-19. Overall study: T cells, B-cell-depleted T cells, or PBMCs provided the cDNA or gDNA that served as material.

Germline loops: CDR1 SGHTA, CDR2 FQGTGA. V was shortened by 5 bases and J by 9 bases, with 16 bases between the two germline ends. This CDR3 region has 13 residues. Original processing methods: Reference gene primer amplification yielded estimated nucleated cell counts. Clones were sequenced by immunoSEQ multiplex PCR, and TCRdb holds only the in-frame ones, with some missing. That table is the source of V, J and clone size, and D and trimming were worked out from the DNA. The repertoire holds 450,000 to 500,000 clones, with approximately 83% as singletons. The chain employs TRBV7-3 and TRBJ1-1; maybe TRBD1 (6 bases). This sequence originates from a human donor in a cohort sampled during active COVID-19. Specimen: peripheral blood. In nucleotides, the CDR3 is TGTGCCAGCAGCACCGACAGGTCGACCCAAGCTTTCTTT. This encodes CASSTDRSTQAFF.